This T cell receptor (beta chain) originates from a study of blood T cell repertoires in COVID-19. Study at large: T cells, B-cell-depleted T cells, or PBMCs supplied cDNA or gDNA.

Germline CDR1 reads SGDLS; CDR2 reads YYNGEE. The V end lost 0 bases, the J end lost 8 bases, and 17 bases lay between the germline ends. The CDR3 length is 15 residues. Authors' analysis steps: It was from reference gene primer amplification that nucleated cell counts were estimated. Assay: immunoSEQ multiplex PCR; the TCRdb copy retains only in-frame clones and omits some. V, J and clone size reflect that table, while D and trimming were determined from the DNA. The sample records about 340,000 clones, 65% to 85% being singletons. The sequence came from a young man with active or convalescent COVID-19. The chain combines TRBV9 with TRBJ1-2, with D possibly being TRBD1 (6 bases). The sequenced sample consisted of peripheral blood. CDR3 loop: CASSVEGGALGGYTF. The CDR3 bases are TGTGCCAGCAGCGTAGAGGGGGGGGCCCTTGGCGGCTACACCTTC.